This T cell receptor beta chain is drawn from a study of cytomegalovirus exposure and HLA in healthy donors. Study observations and caveats: Three chains linked to CMV were shown in vitro to be specific for CMV antigens. The classifier was said to identify cytomegalovirus status with high specificity and sensitivity.

As concerns this clone: Its antigen remains unknown.

The CDR3 spans 13 residues. V was clipped by 5 bases and J by 5 bases, with 12 bases between them. CDR1 SGHTA and CDR2 FQGTGA come from the germline V gene. Sequencing was performed with immunoSEQ multiplex PCR; in TCRdb, only in-frame clones are kept and a portion is missing. The sample includes 150,000 to 160,000 clones, approximately 86% of them seen just once. The sequencing sample was made of PBMCs. The source of this sequence is a man aged 18 to 30 in good health and CMV-seropositive. The rearrangement uses TRBV7-3 and TRBJ1-1; no clear D gene. The CDR3 nucleotides read TGTGCCAGCAGCGACCGGGGAGGGACTGAAGCTTTCTTT. It codes for CASSDRGGTEAFF.